This T cell receptor (beta chain) was found in a study of blood T cell repertoires in COVID-19. Study context: Samples came from the United States, Italy and Spain, spanning acute and convalescent COVID-19. PBMCs, B-cell-depleted T cells, or T cells provided the cDNA or gDNA that made up the material.

With respect to this clone: At one of its ends the junction is not consistent with the germline gene, which may arise from a read error.

Data came from immunoSEQ multiplex PCR; TCRdb stores just in-frame clones and leaves some out. Of a few hundred thousand clones in the sample, 80% to 90% were seen once. The TCR sequence derives from a young man with active or convalescent COVID-19. Source material: peripheral blood.

CDR3 coding DNA: TGTGCCAGCAGCTTGCTAGCGGGGGGAAAAGATACCCAGTACTTC. Its translation is CASSLLAGGKDTQYF. The chain links TRBV7-2 to TRBJ2-5, with 11 bases that match TRBD2. This CDR3 has 15 amino acids. Germline lookup yields CDR1 SGHTA and CDR2 FQGNSA.